The clone carrying this T cell receptor beta chain turned up a few times. No antigen is known for it. The data belong to a study of radiotherapy plus CTLA-4 blockade in lung cancer. Whole-study context: Disease control reached approximately 29%, with objective responses in around 20%.

Study observations and caveats: The best prediction of response reportedly came from early blood T cell clone dynamics, with interferon-beta. Radiotherapy with ipilimumab was followed by blood expansion of tumor-derived clones.

The protocol was immunoSEQ multiplex PCR, while the TCRdb copy is restricted to in-frame clones and leaves out a portion. The data contain 84,000 or so clones, about four fifths of them seen just once; the ten biggest clones take up 14% to 15%. The V end was cut by 4 bases, the J end by 6 bases, with 16 bases between. CDR3 length: 14 residues. CDR1 is LNHNV, CDR2 YYDKDF, per germline (reference sequence). The sample here was peripheral blood, taken from a patient treated with radiotherapy plus ipilimumab. The origin of this receptor is a human donor with non-small cell lung cancer that progressed on radiotherapy plus ipilimumab. V gene TRBV15 combines with J gene TRBJ2-7, with D possibly TRBD1 on 5 matching bases. CDR3 sequence: CATSIDSLPAEQYF. For the CDR3, the DNA is TGTGCCACCAGCATAGACAGCCTACCCGCCGAGCAGTACTTC.